These 2 T cell receptor beta chains were sequenced from one sample in a study of cytomegalovirus exposure and HLA in healthy donors. A multiplex PCR was run with 60 Vbeta primers and 13 Jbeta primers. The assay was immunoSEQ multiplex PCR, and TCRdb's table has in-frame clones only and misses some. Among about 130,000 clones listed, approximately 68% were seen once. Sequenced material: PBMCs. The receptors stem from a man aged 25-45 years in good health and CMV-seropositive.

The rearrangement uses TRBV5-1 and TRBJ2-1, with TRBD1 identical over 7 bases. CDR1 and CDR2 (germline): SGHRS, YFSETQ. CDR3 size: 15 residues. V was pared by 4 bases and J by 6 bases, with 10 bases of the junction left unmatched. CDR3 in DNA: TGCGCCAGCAGCGCCAACAGGGGAACCCTCAATGAGCAGTTCTTC. It specifies CASSANRGTLNEQFF.

The chain couples TRBV27 to TRBJ2-5; 8 bases line up with TRBD2. V lost 5 bases and J lost 2; bases outside the gene matches: 4. The CDR3 runs 14 residues. CDR1 and CDR2 from the germline V gene are MNHEY and SMNVEV (reference sequence). The CDR3 loop reads CASSRGRLQETQYF. The CDR3 bases are TGTGCCAGCAGTCGCGGGAGGCTGCAAGAGACCCAGTACTTC.